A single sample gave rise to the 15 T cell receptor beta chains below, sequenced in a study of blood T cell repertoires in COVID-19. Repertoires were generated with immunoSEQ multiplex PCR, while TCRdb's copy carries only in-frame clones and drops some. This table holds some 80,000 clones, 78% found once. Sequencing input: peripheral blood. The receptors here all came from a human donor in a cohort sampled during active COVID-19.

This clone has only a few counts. The CDR3 loop reads CASSYWPQRGELFF. CDR3 bases: TGTGCCAGCAGTTACTGGCCTCAGCGGGGGGAGCTGTTTTTT. The V gene is TRBV6-5, the J gene TRBJ2-2; possible D gene TRBD2, 5 bases. The CDR3 length is 14 residues. CDR1 and CDR2 from the germline V gene are MNHEY and SVGAGI. The ends were cut back, 1 base at V and 8 bases at J, with 11 bases in the middle.

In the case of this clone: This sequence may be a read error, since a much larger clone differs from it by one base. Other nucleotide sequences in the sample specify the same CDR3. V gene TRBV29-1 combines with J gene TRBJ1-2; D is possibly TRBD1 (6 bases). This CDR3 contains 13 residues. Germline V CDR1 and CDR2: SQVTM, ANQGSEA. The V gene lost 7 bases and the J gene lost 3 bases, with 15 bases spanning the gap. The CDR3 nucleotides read TGCAGCGGGAGGGGGGGGCGCGACTATGGCTACACCTTC. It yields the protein CSGRGGRDYGYTF.

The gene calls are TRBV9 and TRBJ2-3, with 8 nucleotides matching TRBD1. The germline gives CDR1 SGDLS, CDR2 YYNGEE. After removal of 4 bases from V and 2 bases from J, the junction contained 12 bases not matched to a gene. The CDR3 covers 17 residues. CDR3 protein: CASSLGGGTGITDTQYF. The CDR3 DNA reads TGTGCCAGCAGCCTCGGAGGGGGGACAGGCATCACAGATACGCAGTATTTT.

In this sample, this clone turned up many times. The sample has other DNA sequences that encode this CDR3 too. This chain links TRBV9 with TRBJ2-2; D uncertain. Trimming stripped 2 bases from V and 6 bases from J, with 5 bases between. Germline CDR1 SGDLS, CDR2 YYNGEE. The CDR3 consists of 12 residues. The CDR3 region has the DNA TGTGCCAGCAGCGTCAGGTCCGGGGAGCTGTTTTTT. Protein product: CASSVRSGELFF.

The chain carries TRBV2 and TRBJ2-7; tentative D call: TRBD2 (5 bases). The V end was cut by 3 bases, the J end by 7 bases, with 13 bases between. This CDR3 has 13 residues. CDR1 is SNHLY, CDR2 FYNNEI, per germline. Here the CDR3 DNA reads TGTGCCAGCAGTGAGACGACCCGGGGAGAGCAGTACGTC. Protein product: CASSETTRGEQYV.

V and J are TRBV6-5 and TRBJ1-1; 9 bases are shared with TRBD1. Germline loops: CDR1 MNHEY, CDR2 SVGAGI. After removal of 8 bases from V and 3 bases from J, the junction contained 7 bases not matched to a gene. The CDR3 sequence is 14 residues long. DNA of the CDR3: TGTGCCAGCTCAAGGGACAGGGACCACACTGAAGCTTTCTTT. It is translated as CASSRDRDHTEAFF.

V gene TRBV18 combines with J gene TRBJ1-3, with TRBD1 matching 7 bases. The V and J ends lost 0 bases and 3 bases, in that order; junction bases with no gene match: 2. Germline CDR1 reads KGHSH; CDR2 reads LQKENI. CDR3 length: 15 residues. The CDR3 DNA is TGTGCCAGCTCACCACCAGGGGGCCTTGGAAACACCATATATTTT. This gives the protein CASSPPGGLGNTIYF.

As DNA, the CDR3 is TGTGCCAGCAGTTCGGGACTTGGTGAGCAGTTCTTC. As protein: CASSSGLGEQFF. The rearrangement links TRBV7-3 to TRBJ2-1, with a possible D match to TRBD2 (6 bases). The CDR3 consists of 12 residues. Germline values: CDR1 SGHTA, CDR2 FQGTGA. The V end lost 6 bases, the J end lost 9 bases, and 12 bases lay between the germline ends.

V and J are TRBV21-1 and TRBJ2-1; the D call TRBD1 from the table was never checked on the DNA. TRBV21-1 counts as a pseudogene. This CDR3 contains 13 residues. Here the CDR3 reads CASTLQGPNEQFF. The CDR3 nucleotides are TGTGCCAGCACCTTACAGGGTCCCAATGAGCAGTTCTTC.

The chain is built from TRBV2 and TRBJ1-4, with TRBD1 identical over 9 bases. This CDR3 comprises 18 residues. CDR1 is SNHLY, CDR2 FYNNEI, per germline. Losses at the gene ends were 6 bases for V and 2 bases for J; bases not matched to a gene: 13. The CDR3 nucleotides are TGTGCCAGCAGGACTTTGGGACAGGGACGCTTCACTAATGAAAAACTGTTTTTT. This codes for CASRTLGQGRFTNEKLFF. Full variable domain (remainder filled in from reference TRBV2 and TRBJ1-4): EPEVTQTPSHQVTQMGQEVILRCVPISNHLYFYWYRQILGQKVEFLVSFYNNEISEKSEIFDDQFSVERPDGSNFTLKIRSTKLEDSAMYFCASRTLGQGRFTNEKLFFGSGTQLSVL.

The CDR3 coding sequence is TGTGCCAGCAGTTTTAGACAGAATTCACCCCTCCACTTT. Residues: CASSFRQNSPLHF. J is TRBJ1-6 and V is TRBV27, with D possibly TRBD1 on 5 matching bases. Germline assignment: CDR1 MNHEY and CDR2 SMNVEV (reference sequence). This CDR3 comprises 13 residues. V was pared by 3 bases and J by 7 bases, with 7 bases between.

CDR3 sequence (DNA): TGTGCCAGTAGTCCCGGGTGGCGTACTCCTTCCAACACCGGGGAGCTGTTTTTT. This sequence encodes CASSPGWRTPSNTGELFF. The rearrangement uses TRBV19 and TRBJ2-2; D remains unclear. Trimming cost V 5 bases and J 2 bases, with 21 bases left between them. CDR1 is LNHDA and CDR2 is SQIVND in the germline V gene (reference sequence). CDR3 size: 18 residues.

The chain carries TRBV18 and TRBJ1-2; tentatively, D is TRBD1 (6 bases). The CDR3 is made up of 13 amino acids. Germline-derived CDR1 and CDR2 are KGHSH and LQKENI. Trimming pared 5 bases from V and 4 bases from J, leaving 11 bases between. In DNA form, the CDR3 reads TGTGCCAGCTCAGCTACAGGGCTCTATGGCTACACCTTC. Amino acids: CASSATGLYGYTF.

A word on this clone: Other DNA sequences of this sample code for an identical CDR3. CDR3 bases: TGTGCCAGCAGCCAGGGGGCTGGGGAGACCCAGTACTTC. It codes for CASSQGAGETQYF. V and J are TRBV7-3 and TRBJ2-5, with 8 bases lining up with TRBD1. After removal of 5 bases from V and 5 bases from J, the junction contained 4 bases not matched to a gene. This CDR3 has 13 amino acids. Germline-derived CDR1 and CDR2 are SGHTA and FQGTGA. Complete variable domain (other parts from reference TRBV7-3 and TRBJ2-5): GAGVSQTPSNKVTEKGKYVELRCDPISGHTALYWYRQSLGQGPEFLIYFQGTGAADDSGLPNDRFFAVRPEGSVSTLKIQRTERGDSAVYLCASSQGAGETQYFGPGTRLLVL.

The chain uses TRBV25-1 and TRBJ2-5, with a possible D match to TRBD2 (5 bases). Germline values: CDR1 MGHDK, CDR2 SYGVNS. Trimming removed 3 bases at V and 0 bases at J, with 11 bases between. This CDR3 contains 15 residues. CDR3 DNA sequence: TGTGCCAGCAGTGATTCTGCTAGCTACCAAGAGACCCAGTACTTC. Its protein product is CASSDSASYQETQYF.